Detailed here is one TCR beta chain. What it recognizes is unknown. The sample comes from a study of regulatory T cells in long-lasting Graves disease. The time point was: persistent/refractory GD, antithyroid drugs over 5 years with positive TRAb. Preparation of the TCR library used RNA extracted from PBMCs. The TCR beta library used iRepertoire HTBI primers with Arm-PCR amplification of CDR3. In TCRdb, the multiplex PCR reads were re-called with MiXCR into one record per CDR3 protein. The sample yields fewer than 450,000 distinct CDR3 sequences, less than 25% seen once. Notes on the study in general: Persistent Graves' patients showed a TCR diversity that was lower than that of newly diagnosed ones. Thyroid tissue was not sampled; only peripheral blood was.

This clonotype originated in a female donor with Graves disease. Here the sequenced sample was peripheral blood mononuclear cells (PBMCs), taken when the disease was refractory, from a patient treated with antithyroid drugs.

The CDR3 reads CASSGGLAGERSLPSTDTQYF. CDR3 DNA: TGTGCCAGCAGTGGAGGACTAGCGGGAGAACGAAGCTTGCCTAGCACAGATACGCAGTATTTT. The chain has TRBV28 and TRBJ2-3; 13 positions match TRBD2. CDR3 length: 21 residues. Germline values: CDR1 MDHEN, CDR2 SYDVKM. V lost 5 bases to trimming and J lost 0 bases; unmatched junction nucleotides: 17.